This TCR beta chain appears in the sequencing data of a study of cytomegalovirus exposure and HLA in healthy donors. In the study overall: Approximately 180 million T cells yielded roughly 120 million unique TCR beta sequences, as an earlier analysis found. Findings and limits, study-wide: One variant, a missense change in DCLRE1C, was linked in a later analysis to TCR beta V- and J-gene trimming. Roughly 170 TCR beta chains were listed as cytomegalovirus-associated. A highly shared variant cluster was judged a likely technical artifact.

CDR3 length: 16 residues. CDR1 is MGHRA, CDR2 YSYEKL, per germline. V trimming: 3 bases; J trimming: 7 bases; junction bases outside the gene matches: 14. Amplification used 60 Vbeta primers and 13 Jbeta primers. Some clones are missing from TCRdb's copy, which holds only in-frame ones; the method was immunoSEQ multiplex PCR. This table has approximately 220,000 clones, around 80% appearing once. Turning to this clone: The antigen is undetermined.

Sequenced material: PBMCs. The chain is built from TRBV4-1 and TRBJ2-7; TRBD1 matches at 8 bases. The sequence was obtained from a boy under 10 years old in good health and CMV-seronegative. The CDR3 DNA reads TGCGCCAGCAGCCAGGGGCGGGACAGGCATTCTTGGGAGCAGTACTTC. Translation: CASSQGRDRHSWEQYF.